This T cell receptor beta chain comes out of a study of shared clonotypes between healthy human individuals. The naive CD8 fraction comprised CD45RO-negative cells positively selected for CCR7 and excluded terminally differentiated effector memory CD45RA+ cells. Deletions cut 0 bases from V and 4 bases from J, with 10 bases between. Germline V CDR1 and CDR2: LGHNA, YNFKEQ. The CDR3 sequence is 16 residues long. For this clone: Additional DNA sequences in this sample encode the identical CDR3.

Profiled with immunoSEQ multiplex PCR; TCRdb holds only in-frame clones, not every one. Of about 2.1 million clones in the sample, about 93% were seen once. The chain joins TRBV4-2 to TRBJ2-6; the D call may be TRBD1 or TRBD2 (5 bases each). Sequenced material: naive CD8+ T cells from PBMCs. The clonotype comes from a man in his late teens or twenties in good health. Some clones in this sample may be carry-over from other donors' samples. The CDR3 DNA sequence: TGTGCCAGCAGCCAAGATCAGGGAGCCGGGGCCAACGTCCTGACTTTC. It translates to CASSQDQGAGANVLTF.